The clone carrying this T cell receptor beta chain occurred many times. What it binds is unknown. Diagnostic decisions used clinical symptoms, serum thyroxine and TRAb, thyroid ultrasound and orbital computed tomography. These data originate in a study of T cells in Graves' hyperthyroidism and ophthalmopathy. Regarding the study as a whole: Also found in blood were most expanded thyroid clonotypes above 0.001.

Germline V lookup: CDR1 MNHNS, CDR2 SASEGT. V dropped 3 bases and J dropped 4 bases, with 6 bases sitting between them. The CDR3 extends over 12 amino acids. RNA transcripts provided the source from which TCR beta CDR3 regions were amplified. TCR CDR3 regions were first amplified by RT-PCR with HTBI primers. TCRdb independently ran MiXCR on the multiplex PCR reads; one entry per CDR3 protein. The data contain about 510,000 distinct CDR3 sequences, approximately 15% of them singletons. This chain uses TRBV6-1 with TRBJ1-2; D perhaps matches TRBD1 (6 bases). The TCR was taken from a woman between 35 and 50 years old with Graves' hyperthyroidism. Material: blood. CDR3 region: CASSDRGYGYTF. CDR3 DNA: TGTGCCAGCAGTGACAGGGGCTATGGCTACACCTTC.